A single sample is the source of the 9 T cell receptor beta chains below, sequenced in a study of hypomethylating agent response in myelodysplastic syndrome. The protocol was immunoSEQ multiplex PCR, while the TCRdb copy is restricted to in-frame clones and leaves out a portion. Of around 1,900 clones in the sample, 70% to 85% were seen once. Sample: bone marrow, taken before or after starting hypomethylating agent treatment for myelodysplastic syndrome (not recorded which). All receptors derive from a human donor with myelodysplastic syndrome.

The V gene is TRBV6-5, the J gene TRBJ1-5, with 11 bases identical to TRBD1. Losses at the gene ends were 6 bases for V and 7 bases for J; bases not matched to a gene: 5. The germline CDR1 and CDR2 sequences are MNHEY and SVGAGI. CDR3 length: 14 amino acids. The CDR3 DNA is TGTGCCAGCAGCCGGGGACAGGGGGGACAGCCCCAGCATTTT. This gives the protein CASSRGQGGQPQHF.

The chain links TRBV7-2 to TRBJ1-5, with D possibly being TRBD1 (6 bases). Trimming took 5 bases from V and 3 from J, leaving 14 bases between them. The CDR3 runs to 15 residues. Germline loops: CDR1 SGHTA, CDR2 FQGNSA. The DNA for the CDR3 is TGTGCCAGCAGCCTCGGTGGGGGGCCCAATCAGCCCCAGCATTTT. It is translated as CASSLGGGPNQPQHF.

Only a few counts were recorded for this clone. V is TRBV19 and J is TRBJ1-5; unclear D gene. Germline CDR1 and CDR2: LNHDA and SQIVND (reference sequence). With 5 bases removed from V and 0 bases from J, the gap between germline ends came to 8 bases. The CDR3 has 14 amino acids. The CDR3 is CASSRGYSNQPQHF. The CDR3 DNA follows: TGTGCCAGTAGTCGGGGTTATAGCAATCAGCCCCAGCATTTT.

The V gene is TRBV15, the J gene TRBJ1-2; D possibly corresponds to TRBD1 (5 bases). Trimming shortened V by 5 bases and J by 0 bases, and 13 bases separated the two germline ends. The CDR3 runs 15 residues. CDR1 is LNHNV and CDR2 is YYDKDF in the germline V gene (reference sequence). In nucleotides, the CDR3 is TGTGCCACCAGCGGGGGGTGGGGGGCTAACTATGGCTACACCTTC. It encodes CATSGGWGANYGYTF.

Here the CDR3 reads CASSLLSGNTGELFF. For the CDR3, the DNA is TGTGCCAGCTCACTTCTTAGCGGTAACACCGGGGAGCTGTTTTTT. The rearrangement links TRBV18 to TRBJ2-2, with a tentative D call TRBD2 (6 bases). CDR3 length: 15 residues. Trimming pared 4 bases from V and 2 bases from J, leaving 11 bases between. Germline CDR1 reads KGHSH; CDR2 reads LQKENI.

The chain uses TRBV6-5 and TRBJ2-1; no clear D. Germline V gives CDR1 MNHEY, CDR2 SVGAGI. V lost 2 bases and J 2 bases, leaving 10 bases between the germline ends. The CDR3 contains 15 residues. CDR3 DNA: TGTGCCAGCAGTTACAGGGAACAGACCTACAATGAGCAGTTCTTC. It yields the protein CASSYREQTYNEQFF.

This chain joins TRBV7-9 and TRBJ2-1; TRBD2 matches 8 bases. The CDR3 has 16 amino acids. Trimming cost V 5 bases and J 2 bases; bases outside gene matches: 8. From germline, CDR1 is SEHNR and CDR2 FQNEAQ (reference sequence). The CDR3 loop reads CASSPERGLAYNEQFF. The CDR3 bases are TGTGCCAGCAGCCCCGAACGGGGACTAGCCTACAATGAGCAGTTCTTC.

This sequence joins TRBV7-1 and TRBJ2-7; D unresolved. TRBV7-1 is marked as an open reading frame, function uncertain. The CDR3 covers 14 residues. V was trimmed by 6 bases and J by 0 bases, leaving 12 bases between them. The CDR3: CASRTRGDSYEQYF. In DNA, the CDR3 is TGTGCCAGCAGAACCCGTGGTGACTCCTACGAGCAGTACTTC.

This clone showed up just a few times. The chain carries TRBV7-2 and TRBJ2-1; maybe TRBD1 (7 bases). The CDR3 runs 16 residues. Germline CDR1 SGHTA, CDR2 FQGNSA. Trimming removed 8 bases at V and 1 base at J, with 18 bases between. This chain's CDR3 is CASGVAGGMSYNEQFF. The CDR3 nucleotides are TGTGCCAGCGGCGTCGCAGGGGGGATGTCCTACAATGAGCAGTTCTTC.